A selection of T cell receptor beta chains follows, all from one sample in a study of CD8 T cells in ankylosing spondylitis. From the 5' RACE reads, TCRdb called clonotypes with MiXCR, one entry per CDR3 protein. The sample lists fewer than 500,000 distinct CDR3 sequences; roughly 26% were seen once. Sequencing used blood, either unsorted or a sorted T cell fraction (not recorded which). Source of these receptors: a male donor with ankylosing spondylitis. The CDR3 runs from the conserved cysteine through the conserved F or W. The order of the fields is V gene, J gene, CDR3 protein.

TRBV5-1,TRBJ2-5,CASSLEGVRETQYF
TRBV11-2,TRBJ1-2,CASSLIRGHGYTF
TRBV5-5,TRBJ2-7,CASSYETYSASYEQYF
TRBV3-1,TRBJ2-1,CASSPLAGVVYNEQFF
TRBV29-1,TRBJ2-5,CSLTSGNYQETQYF
TRBV4-2,TRBJ2-7,CASSQGGGLAGNSYEQYF
TRBV12-3/TRBV12-4,TRBJ1-2,CASSHHLRGVDYGYTF
TRBV29-1,TRBJ2-5,CSVTWGQETQYF
TRBV4-1,TRBJ1-3,CASSRGISSGNTIYF
TRBV5-1,TRBJ2-7,CASSLGDTQNVQYF
TRBV14,TRBJ1-1,CASSPRAGANTEAFF
TRBV23-1,TRBJ2-1,CASSRTQATSPKYNEQFF
TRBV12-3/TRBV12-4,TRBJ2-1,CASSFWGQGEANEQFF
TRBV5-5,TRBJ2-2,CASSSVSGRGTGELFF
TRBV10-3,TRBJ2-1,CAISDSGLAGVGVDNEQFF